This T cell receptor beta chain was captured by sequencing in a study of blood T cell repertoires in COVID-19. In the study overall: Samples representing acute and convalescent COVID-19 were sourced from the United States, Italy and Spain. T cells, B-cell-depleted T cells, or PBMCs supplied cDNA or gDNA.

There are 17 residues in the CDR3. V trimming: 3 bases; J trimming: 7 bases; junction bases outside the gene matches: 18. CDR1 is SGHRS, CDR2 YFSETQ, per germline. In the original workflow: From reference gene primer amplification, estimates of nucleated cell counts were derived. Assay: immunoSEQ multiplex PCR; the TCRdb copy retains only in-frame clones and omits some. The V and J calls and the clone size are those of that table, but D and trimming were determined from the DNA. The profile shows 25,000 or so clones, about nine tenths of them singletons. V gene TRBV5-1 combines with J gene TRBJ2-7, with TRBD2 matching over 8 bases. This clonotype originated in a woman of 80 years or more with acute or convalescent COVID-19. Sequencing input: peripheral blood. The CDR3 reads CASSSVQGGRISEEQYF. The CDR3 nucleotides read TGCGCCAGCAGCTCAGTACAGGGCGGGAGGATTTCGGAAGAGCAGTACTTC.